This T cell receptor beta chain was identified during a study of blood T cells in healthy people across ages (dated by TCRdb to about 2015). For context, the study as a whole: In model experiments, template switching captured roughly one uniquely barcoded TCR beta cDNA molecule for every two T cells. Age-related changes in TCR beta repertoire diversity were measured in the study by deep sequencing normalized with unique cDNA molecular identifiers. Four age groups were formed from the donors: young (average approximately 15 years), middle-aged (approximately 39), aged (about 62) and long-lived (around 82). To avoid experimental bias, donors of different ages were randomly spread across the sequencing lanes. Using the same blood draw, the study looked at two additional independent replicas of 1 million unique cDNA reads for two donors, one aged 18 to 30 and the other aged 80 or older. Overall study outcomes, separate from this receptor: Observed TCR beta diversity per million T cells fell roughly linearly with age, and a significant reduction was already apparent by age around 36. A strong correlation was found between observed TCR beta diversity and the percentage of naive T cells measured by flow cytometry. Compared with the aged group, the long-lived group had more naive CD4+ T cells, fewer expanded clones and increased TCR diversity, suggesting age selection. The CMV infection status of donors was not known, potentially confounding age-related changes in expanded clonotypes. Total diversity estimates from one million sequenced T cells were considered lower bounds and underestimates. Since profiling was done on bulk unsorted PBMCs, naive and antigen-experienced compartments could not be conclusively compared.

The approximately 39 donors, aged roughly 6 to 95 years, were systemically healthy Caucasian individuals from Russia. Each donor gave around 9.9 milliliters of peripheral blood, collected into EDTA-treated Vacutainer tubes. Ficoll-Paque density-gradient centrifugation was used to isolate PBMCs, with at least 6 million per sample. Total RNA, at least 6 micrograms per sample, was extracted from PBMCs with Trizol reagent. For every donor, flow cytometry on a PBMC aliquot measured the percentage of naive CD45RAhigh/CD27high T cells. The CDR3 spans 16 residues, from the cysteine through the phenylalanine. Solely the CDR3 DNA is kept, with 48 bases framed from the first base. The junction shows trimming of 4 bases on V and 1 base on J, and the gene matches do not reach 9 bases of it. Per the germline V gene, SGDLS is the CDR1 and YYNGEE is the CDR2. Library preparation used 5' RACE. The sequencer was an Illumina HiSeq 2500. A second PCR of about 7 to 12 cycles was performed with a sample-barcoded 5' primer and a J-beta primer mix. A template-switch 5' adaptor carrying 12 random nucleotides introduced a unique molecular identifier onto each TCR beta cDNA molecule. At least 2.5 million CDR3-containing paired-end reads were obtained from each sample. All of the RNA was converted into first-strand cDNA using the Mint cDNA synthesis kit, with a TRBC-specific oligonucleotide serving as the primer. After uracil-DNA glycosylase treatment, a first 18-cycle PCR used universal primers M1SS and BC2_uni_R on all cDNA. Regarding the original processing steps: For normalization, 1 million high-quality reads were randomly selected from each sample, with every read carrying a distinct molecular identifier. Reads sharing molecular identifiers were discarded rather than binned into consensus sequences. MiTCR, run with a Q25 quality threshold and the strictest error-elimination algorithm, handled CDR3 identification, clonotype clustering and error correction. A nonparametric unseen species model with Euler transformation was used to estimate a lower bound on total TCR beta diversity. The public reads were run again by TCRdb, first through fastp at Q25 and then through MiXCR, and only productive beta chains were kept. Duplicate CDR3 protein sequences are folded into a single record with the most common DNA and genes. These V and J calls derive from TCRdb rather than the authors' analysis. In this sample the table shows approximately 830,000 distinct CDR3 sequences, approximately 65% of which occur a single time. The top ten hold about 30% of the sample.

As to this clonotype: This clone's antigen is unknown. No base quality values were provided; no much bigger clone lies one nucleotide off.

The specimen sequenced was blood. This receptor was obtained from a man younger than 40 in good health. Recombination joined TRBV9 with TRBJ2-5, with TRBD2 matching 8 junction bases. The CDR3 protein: CASSLYSGAIQETQYF. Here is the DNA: TGTGCCAGCAGCCTCTATAGCGGGGCAATCCAAGAGACCCAGTACTTC.